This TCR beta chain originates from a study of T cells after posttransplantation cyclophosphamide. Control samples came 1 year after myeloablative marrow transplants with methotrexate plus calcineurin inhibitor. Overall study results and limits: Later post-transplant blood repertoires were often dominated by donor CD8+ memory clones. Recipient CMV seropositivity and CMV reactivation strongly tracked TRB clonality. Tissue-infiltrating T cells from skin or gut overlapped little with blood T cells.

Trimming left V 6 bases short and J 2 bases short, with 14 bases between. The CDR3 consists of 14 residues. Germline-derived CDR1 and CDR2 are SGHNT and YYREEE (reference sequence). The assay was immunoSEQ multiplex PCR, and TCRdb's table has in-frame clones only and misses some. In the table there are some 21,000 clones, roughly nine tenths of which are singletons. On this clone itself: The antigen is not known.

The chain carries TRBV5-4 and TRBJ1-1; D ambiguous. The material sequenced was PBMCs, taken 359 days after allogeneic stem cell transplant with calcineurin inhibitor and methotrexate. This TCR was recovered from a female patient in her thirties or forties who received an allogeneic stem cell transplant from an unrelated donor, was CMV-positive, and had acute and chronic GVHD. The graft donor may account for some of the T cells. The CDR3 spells CASNGPGLNTEAFF. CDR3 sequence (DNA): TGTGCCAGCAATGGGCCCGGCCTTAACACTGAAGCTTTCTTT.